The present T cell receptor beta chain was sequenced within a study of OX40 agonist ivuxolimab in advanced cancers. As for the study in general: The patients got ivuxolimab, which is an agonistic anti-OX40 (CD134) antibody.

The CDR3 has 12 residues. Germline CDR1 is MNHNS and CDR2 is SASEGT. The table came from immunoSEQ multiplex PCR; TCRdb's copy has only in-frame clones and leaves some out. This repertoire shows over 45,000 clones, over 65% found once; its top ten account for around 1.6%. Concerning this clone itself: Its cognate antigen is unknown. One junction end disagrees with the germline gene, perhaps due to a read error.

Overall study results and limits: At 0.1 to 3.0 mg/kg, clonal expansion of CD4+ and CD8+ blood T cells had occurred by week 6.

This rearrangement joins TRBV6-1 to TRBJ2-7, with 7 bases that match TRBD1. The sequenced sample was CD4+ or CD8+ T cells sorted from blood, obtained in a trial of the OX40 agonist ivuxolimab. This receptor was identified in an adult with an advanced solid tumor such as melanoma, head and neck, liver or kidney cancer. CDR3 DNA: TGTGCCAGCAGTGTGGTTTCGGGACAGCCTAGATGG. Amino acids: CASSVVSGQPRW.